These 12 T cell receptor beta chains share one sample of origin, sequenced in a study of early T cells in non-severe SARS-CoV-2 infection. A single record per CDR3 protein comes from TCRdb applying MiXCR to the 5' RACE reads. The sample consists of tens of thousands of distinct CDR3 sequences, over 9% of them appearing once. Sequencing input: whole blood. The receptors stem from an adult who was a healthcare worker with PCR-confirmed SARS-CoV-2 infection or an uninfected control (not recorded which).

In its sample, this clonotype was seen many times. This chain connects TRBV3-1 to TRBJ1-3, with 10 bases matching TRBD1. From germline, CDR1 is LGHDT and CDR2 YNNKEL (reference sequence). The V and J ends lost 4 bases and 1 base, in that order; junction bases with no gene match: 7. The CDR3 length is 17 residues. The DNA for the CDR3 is TGTGCCAGCAGCCCGCTTGGACAGGGGGGTTCTGGAAACACCATATATTTT. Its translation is CASSPLGQGGSGNTIYF.

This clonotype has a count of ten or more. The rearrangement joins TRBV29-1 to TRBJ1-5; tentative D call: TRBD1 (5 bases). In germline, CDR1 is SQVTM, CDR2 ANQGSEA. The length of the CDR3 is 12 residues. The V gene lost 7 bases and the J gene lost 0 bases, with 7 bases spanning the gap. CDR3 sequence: CSGTYSNQPQHF. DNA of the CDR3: TGCAGCGGGACATATAGCAATCAGCCCCAGCATTTT.

CDR3 protein: CSVSPGSSGNTIYF. CDR3 nucleotides: TGCAGCGTTAGTCCGGGGTCCTCTGGAAACACCATATATTTT. This chain links TRBV29-1 with TRBJ1-3; D gene unclear. The CDR3 consists of 14 residues. Germline CDR1 and CDR2: SQVTM and ANQGSEA. With 5 bases removed from V and 0 bases from J, the gap between germline ends came to 11 bases.

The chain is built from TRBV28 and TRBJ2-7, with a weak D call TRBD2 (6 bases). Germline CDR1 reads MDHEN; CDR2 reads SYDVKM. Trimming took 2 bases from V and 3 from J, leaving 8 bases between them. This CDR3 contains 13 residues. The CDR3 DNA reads TGTGCCAGCAGTTTACCTAGCGACTACGAGCAGTACTTC. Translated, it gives CASSLPSDYEQYF.

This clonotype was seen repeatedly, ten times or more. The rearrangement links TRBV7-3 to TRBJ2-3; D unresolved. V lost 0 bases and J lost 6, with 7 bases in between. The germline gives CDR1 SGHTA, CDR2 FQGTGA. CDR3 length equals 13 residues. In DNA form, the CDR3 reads TGTGCCAGCAGCTTAACCCCAACTGATACGCAGTATTTT. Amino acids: CASSLTPTDTQYF.

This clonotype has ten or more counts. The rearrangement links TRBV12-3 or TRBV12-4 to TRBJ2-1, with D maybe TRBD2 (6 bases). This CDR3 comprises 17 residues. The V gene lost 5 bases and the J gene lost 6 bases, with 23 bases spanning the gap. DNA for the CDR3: TGTGCCAGCAGTCTAGGAGGGCTAGCCGCCCCGGTCAATGAGCAGTTCTTC. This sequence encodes CASSLGGLAAPVNEQFF.

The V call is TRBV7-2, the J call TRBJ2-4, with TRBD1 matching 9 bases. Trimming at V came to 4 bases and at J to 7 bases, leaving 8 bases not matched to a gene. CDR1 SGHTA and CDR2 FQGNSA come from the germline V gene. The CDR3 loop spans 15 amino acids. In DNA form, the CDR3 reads TGTGCCAGCAGCTCTACGGCGGGACAGGGTAACATTCAGTACTTC. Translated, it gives CASSSTAGQGNIQYF.

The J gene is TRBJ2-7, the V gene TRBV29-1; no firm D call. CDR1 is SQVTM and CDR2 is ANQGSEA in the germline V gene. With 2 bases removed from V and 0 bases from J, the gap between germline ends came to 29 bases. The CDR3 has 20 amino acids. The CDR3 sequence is CSVEFHDPGKDGVSSYEQYF. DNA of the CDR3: TGCAGCGTTGAATTTCACGATCCCGGAAAGGACGGTGTAAGCTCCTACGAGCAGTACTTC.

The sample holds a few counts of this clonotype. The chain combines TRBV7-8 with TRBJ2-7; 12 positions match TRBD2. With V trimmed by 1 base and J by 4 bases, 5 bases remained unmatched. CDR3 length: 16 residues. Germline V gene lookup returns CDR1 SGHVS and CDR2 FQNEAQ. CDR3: CASSLGTGTSGYEQYF. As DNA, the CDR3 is TGTGCCAGCAGCTTAGGGACCGGGACTAGCGGGTACGAGCAGTACTTC.

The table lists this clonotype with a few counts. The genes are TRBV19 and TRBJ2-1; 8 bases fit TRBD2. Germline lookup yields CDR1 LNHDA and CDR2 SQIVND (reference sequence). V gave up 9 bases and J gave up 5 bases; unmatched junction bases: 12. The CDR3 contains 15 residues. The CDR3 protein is CASTPLIAGNNEQFF. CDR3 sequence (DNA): TGTGCCAGCACCCCGCTCATAGCGGGAAACAATGAGCAGTTCTTC.

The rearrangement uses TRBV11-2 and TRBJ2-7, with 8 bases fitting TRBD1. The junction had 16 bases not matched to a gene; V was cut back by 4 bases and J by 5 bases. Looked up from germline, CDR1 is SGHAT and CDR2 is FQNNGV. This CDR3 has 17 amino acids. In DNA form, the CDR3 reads TGTGCCAGCAGCTCCCCGGTGGGGGGACAGGTGAAAAACGAGCAGTACTTC. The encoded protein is CASSSPVGGQVKNEQYF.

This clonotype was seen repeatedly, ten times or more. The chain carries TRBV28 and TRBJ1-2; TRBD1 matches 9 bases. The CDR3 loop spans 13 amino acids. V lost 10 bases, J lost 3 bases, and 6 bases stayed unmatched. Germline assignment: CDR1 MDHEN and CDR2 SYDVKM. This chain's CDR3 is CAIRDRVHYGYTF. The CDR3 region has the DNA TGTGCCATCCGGGACAGGGTTCACTATGGCTACACCTTC.